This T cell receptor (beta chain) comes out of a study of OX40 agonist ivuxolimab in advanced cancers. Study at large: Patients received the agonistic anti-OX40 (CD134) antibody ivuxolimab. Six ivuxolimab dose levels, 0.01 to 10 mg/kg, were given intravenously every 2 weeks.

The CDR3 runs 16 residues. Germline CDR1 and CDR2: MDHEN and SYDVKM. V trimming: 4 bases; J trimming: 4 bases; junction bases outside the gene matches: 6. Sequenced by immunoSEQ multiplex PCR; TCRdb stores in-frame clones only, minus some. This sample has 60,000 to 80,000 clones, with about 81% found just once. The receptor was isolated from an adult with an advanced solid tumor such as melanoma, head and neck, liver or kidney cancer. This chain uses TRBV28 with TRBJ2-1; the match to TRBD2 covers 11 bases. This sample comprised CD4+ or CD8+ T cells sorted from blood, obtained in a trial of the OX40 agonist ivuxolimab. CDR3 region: CASSSGTSGGYNEQFF. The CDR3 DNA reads TGTGCCAGCAGTTCCGGGACTAGCGGAGGATACAATGAGCAGTTCTTC.